This T cell receptor beta chain was documented in a study of cytomegalovirus exposure and HLA in healthy donors. Points on this clone: The antigen is not known.

V shed 7 bases and J 0 bases; nucleotides not matched to a gene: 10. The CDR3 length is 15 residues. Per germline, CDR1 SGDLS and CDR2 YYNGEE. PCR was performed using 60 Vbeta and 13 Jbeta primers. Repertoires were generated with immunoSEQ multiplex PCR, while TCRdb's copy carries only in-frame clones and drops some. The sample has 150,000 or so clones; around three quarters are singletons. Study-wide findings and caveats: Earlier analysis yielded a pattern in which most TCR beta V segments were productive about 87% or about 30% of the time. Indistinguishable V segments such as TRBV6-2 and TRBV6-3 were excluded. As was reported, the HLA-A and HLA-B alleles of most subjects were accurately predicted from TCR beta sequences.

The source of this sequence is a man in his forties or fifties in good health and CMV-seronegative. Sequencing used PBMCs. The rearrangement joins TRBV9 to TRBJ2-7, with TRBD1 matching over 7 bases. DNA for the CDR3: TGTGCCAGCGGGGGTGGGGGACAGAACTCCTACGAGCAGTACTTC. Residues: CASGGGGQNSYEQYF.